These 5 T cell receptor beta chains share one sample of origin, sequenced in a study of shared clonotypes between healthy human individuals. TCRdb's copy holds only in-frame clones and misses some; the assay was immunoSEQ multiplex PCR. The sample has some 550,000 clones, around 97% seen once. The sample comprised naive CD4+ T cells sorted from blood. Subset in this sample: CD45RA+ positively selected. The receptors come from a woman aged 25 to 39 in good health.

The rearrangement uses TRBV6-6 and TRBJ1-5; 7 nucleotides agree with TRBD1. V was clipped by 6 bases and J by 7 bases; unmatched bases: 12. Germline CDR1 is MNHNY and CDR2 is SVGAGI (reference sequence). The CDR3 is 15 residues long. The CDR3, as DNA: TGTGCCAGCAGGAAACAGGGGCGCGTATGGCAGCCCCAGCATTTT. Translation: CASRKQGRVWQPQHF.

This chain links TRBV14 with TRBJ2-5, with D maybe TRBD2 (5 bases). The germline gives CDR1 SGHDN, CDR2 FVKESK. Trimming left V 6 bases short and J 5 bases short, with 16 bases between. The CDR3 runs 14 residues. The CDR3 region has the DNA TGTGCCAGCAGTTTCCGGACTGGATCGGAGACCCAGTACTTC. Translated, it gives CASSFRTGSETQYF.

This chain uses TRBV19 with TRBJ2-2; perhaps D is TRBD1 or TRBD2 (5 bases each). The CDR3 has 16 amino acids. The V and J ends lost 4 bases and 0 bases respectively, with 12 bases between them. Germline CDR1 LNHDA, CDR2 SQIVND (reference sequence). The CDR3 nucleotides are TGTGCCAGTAGTAATTTCGGGACGACGAACACCGGGGAGCTGTTTTTT. Amino acid sequence: CASSNFGTTNTGELFF. The full variable domain, its missing parts supplied by reference TRBV19 and TRBJ2-2, is DGGITQSPKYLFRKEGQNVTLSCEQNLNHDAMYWYRQDPGQGLRLIYYSQIVNDFQKGDIAEGYSVSREKKESFPLTVTSAQKNPTAFYLCASSNFGTTNTGELFFGEGSRLTVL.

As concerns this clone: Other DNA sequences from this sample encode an identical CDR3 as well. The chain combines TRBV6-5 with TRBJ1-1, with D tentatively TRBD1 (5 bases). This CDR3 spans 14 amino acids. Per germline, CDR1 MNHEY and CDR2 SVGAGI. V lost 2 bases to trimming and J lost 2 bases, with 9 bases between them. CDR3 region: CASSYGQGNTEAFF. The CDR3 DNA follows: TGTGCCAGCAGTTACGGTCAGGGAAACACTGAAGCTTTCTTT.

Remarks on this clone: Other DNA sequences in this sample translate to the same CDR3. The rearrangement joins TRBV18 to TRBJ2-5; D unclear. Deletions cut 0 bases from V and 2 bases from J, with 1 base between. The CDR3 extends over 12 amino acids. From germline, CDR1 is KGHSH and CDR2 LQKENI. The CDR3: CASSPPQETQYF. In nucleotides, the CDR3 is TGTGCCAGCTCACCACCTCAAGAGACCCAGTACTTC.